This TCR beta chain came from a study of blood T cell repertoires in COVID-19. Study summary: Samples taken during acute and convalescent COVID-19 were collected in the United States, Italy and Spain. T cells, B-cell-depleted T cells, or PBMCs provided the cDNA or gDNA that served as material.

The germline V gene encodes CDR1 GTSNPN and CDR2 SVGIG (reference sequence). CDR3 length: 16 amino acids. Trimming took 2 bases from V and 2 from J, leaving 16 bases between them. Original processing methods: The authors estimated nucleated cell counts from reference gene primer amplification. Profiled with immunoSEQ multiplex PCR; TCRdb holds only in-frame clones, not every one. That table furnishes V, J and clone size, whereas the DNA furnished D and trimming. Seen here are about 100,000 clones, 91% observed once, and the top ten hold around 1%. V is TRBV30 and J is TRBJ1-5; D is undetermined. The receptor comes from a man between 60 and 70 years old with acute or convalescent COVID-19. The sample comprised peripheral blood. The CDR3 is CAWSPSFLGGNQPQHF. CDR3 DNA sequence: TGTGCCTGGAGTCCTAGTTTCCTGGGTGGCAATCAGCCCCAGCATTTT. The variable domain in full, completed from reference TRBV30 and TRBJ1-5, reads SQTIHQWPATLVQPVGSPLSLECTVEGTSNPNLYWYRQAAGRGLQLLFYSVGIGQISSEVPQNLSASRPQDRQFILSSKKLLLSDSGFYLCAWSPSFLGGNQPQHFGDGTRLSIL.